The entry below describes one T cell receptor (beta chain). The sample comes from a study of response to subunit inactivated influenza vaccine. Looked up from germline, CDR1 is DFQATT and CDR2 is SNEGSKA (reference sequence). The CDR3 length is 13 residues. Trimming took 0 bases from V and 5 from J, leaving 10 bases between them. In TCRdb, the RT-PCR reads were re-called with MiXCR into one record per CDR3 protein. Of roughly 700,000 distinct CDR3 sequences detected, around 14% appear once; the ten largest clones hold around a tenth. The chain carries TRBV20-1 and TRBJ2-5; D unclear. This receptor was taken from a man aged 50 to 60 who received an inactivated influenza vaccine. The source was PBMCs from blood, collected less than 13 days after vaccination. In nucleotides, the CDR3 is TGCAGTGCTAGAGAACCCGCAATGGAGACCCAGTACTTC. Residues: CSAREPAMETQYF.